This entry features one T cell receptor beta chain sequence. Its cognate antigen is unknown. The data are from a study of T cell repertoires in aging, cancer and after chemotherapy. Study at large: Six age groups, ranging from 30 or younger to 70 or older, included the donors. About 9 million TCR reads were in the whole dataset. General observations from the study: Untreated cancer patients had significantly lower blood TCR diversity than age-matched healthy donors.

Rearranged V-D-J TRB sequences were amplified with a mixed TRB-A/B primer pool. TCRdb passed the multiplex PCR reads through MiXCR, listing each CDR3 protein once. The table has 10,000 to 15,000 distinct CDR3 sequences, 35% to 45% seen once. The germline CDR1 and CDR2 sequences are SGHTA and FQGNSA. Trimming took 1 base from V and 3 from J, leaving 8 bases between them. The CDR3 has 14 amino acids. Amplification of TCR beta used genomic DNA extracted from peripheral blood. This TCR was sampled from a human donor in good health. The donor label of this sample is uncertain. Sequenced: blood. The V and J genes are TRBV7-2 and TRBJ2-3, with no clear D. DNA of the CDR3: TGTGCCAGCAGCTTAGTTCGGGCAACAGATACGCAGTATTTT. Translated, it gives CASSLVRATDTQYF.